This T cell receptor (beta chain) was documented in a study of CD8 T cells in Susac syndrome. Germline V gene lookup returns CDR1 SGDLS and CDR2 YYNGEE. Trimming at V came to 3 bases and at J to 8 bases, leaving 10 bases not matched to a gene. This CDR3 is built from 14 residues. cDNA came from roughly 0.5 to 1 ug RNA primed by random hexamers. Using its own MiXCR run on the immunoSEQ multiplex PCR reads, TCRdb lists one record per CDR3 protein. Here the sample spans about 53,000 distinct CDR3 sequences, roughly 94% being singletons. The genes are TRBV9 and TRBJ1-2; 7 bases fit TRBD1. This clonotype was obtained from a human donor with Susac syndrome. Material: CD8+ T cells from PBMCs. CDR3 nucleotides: TGTGCCAGCAGCGCAAGACGACAGGGAGAGGGCTACACCTTC. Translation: CASSARRQGEGYTF.